The clone carrying this T cell receptor (beta chain) has just a few counts. Its antigen remains unidentified. Specified treatment: oral pan-JAK inhibitor, 5-10 mg twice daily. Sorting from PBMCs produced CD4+ and CD8+ T cells. Extracted RNA was reverse transcribed, and the resulting cDNA served as sequencing template. Assay: immunoSEQ multiplex PCR; the TCRdb copy retains only in-frame clones and omits some. The sample lists about 74,000 clones, approximately 29% seen once, with 15% in the top ten. V was pared by 8 bases and J by 7 bases, with 11 bases between. Germline V gene lookup returns CDR1 MGHDK and CDR2 SYGVNS. The CDR3 totals 12 residues. The data belong to a study of CD8+ T cells in alopecia areata. Overall study context: Treated patients received oral tofacitinib, 5 to 10 mg twice daily.

Points from the study as a whole: Elevated clonality characterized lesional scalp relative to normal scalp, particularly in alopecia totalis/universalis.

The source is a human donor with alopecia areata. This chain uses TRBV25-1 with TRBJ2-2; D is ambiguous. The sample here was CD8+ T cells sorted from blood, taken at week 4, from a patient treated with tofacitinib. The CDR3 coding sequence is TGTGCCAGCGTTCGAGAAGGCGGGGAGCTGTTTTTT. This translates into CASVREGGELFF.